Listed here is a single TCR beta chain. Data came from immunoSEQ multiplex PCR; TCRdb stores just in-frame clones and leaves some out. The sample lists about 180,000 clones; 65% to 90% were seen once. This CDR3 comprises 11 residues. The V end lost 0 bases, the J end lost 11 bases, and 5 bases lay between the germline ends. Germline loops: CDR1 SGHDT, CDR2 YYEEEE. These data come from a study of blood T cell repertoires in COVID-19. The chain employs TRBV5-6 and TRBJ1-4; no firm D call. Sequencing was performed on peripheral blood. The source of this sequence is a man in his fifties with active or convalescent COVID-19. The DNA of the CDR3 is TGTGCCAGCAGCTTGGAACAGAAACTGTTTTTT. As protein: CASSLEQKLFF.